The 27 T cell receptor beta chains in this list originate from one sample, sequenced in a study of CD8+CD57+ T cells in acquired aplastic anemia. Genomic DNA provided the template from which TCR beta VDJ and CDR3 profiles were obtained. A single record per CDR3 protein comes from TCRdb applying MiXCR to the reads. The data hold hundreds of thousands of distinct CDR3 sequences, with under 60% observed a single time. Individuals selected for sequencing had exhibited CD8+CD57+ cell expansion on flow cytometry. The sequenced material came from sorted CD4+, CD8+, or CD8+CD57+ T cells (not recorded which) from PBMCs. The receptor set was obtained from a human donor with aplastic anemia.

V and J are TRBV10-3 and TRBJ2-2; D might be TRBD2 (6 bases). The CDR3 has 15 residues. Germline V lookup: CDR1 ENHRY, CDR2 SYGVKD. V dropped 2 bases and J dropped 6 bases, with 13 bases sitting between them. Here the CDR3 reads CAISEGWGDAGELFF. The CDR3 DNA is TGTGCCATCAGTGAGGGCTGGGGGGACGCCGGGGAGCTGTTTTTT.

This clonotype was seen ten or more times. The chain joins TRBV5-1 to TRBJ1-6, with D unclear. This CDR3 spans 15 amino acids. Germline CDR1 and CDR2: SGHRS and YFSETQ. Trimming pared 4 bases from V and 4 bases from J, leaving 12 bases between. CDR3 sequence: CASSTETSYNSPLHF. CDR3 in DNA: TGCGCCAGCAGCACGGAGACTAGTTATAATTCACCCCTCCACTTT.

This clonotype was recorded many times. V and J are TRBV6-5 and TRBJ1-3; D is perhaps TRBD1 (5 bases). The ends were cut back, 6 bases at V and 3 bases at J, with 21 bases in the middle. The CDR3 runs 17 residues. CDR1 and CDR2 (germline): MNHEY, SVGAGI. The DNA for the CDR3 is TGTGCCAGCAGCCCCTGGGGCGGCAGTGGATTTGGAAACACCATATATTTT. Translated: CASSPWGGSGFGNTIYF.

This clonotype occurred once. The rearrangement uses TRBV7-2 and TRBJ2-1, with a weak D call TRBD2 (6 bases). The CDR3 has 12 residues. Germline values: CDR1 SGHTA, CDR2 FQGNSA. V lost 4 bases to trimming and J lost 11 bases, with 12 bases between them. CDR3 nucleotides: TGTGCCAGCAGCTCGCCGGGACTCCAGCAGTTCTTC. This sequence encodes CASSSPGLQQFF.

This chain connects TRBV20-1 to TRBJ2-7, with TRBD2 matching over 11 bases. V was pared by 4 bases and J by 0 bases, with 14 bases of the junction left unmatched. Looked up from germline, CDR1 is DFQATT and CDR2 is SNEGSKA (reference sequence). The CDR3 extends over 18 amino acids. For the CDR3, the DNA is TGCAGTGCTACCTTAGCGGGGGGGCCCCTCCTCGCCTCCTACGAGCAGTACTTC. Amino acid sequence: CSATLAGGPLLASYEQYF.

This clonotype was seen a single time. The V gene is TRBV7-8, the J gene TRBJ2-7; TRBD1 aligns across 7 bases. Losses at the gene ends were 4 bases for V and 3 bases for J; bases not matched to a gene: 9. The CDR3 has 15 residues. CDR1 and CDR2 from the germline V gene are SGHVS and FQNEAQ. The CDR3 region is CASSSFQRQGYEQYF. DNA for the CDR3: TGTGCCAGCAGCTCATTCCAGAGACAGGGCTACGAGCAGTACTTC. The entire variable domain, with the rest obtained from reference TRBV7-8 and TRBJ2-7, is as follows: GAGVSQSPRYKVAKRGQDVALRCDPISGHVSLFWYQQALGQGPEFLTYFQNEAQLDKSGLPSDRFFAERPEGSVSTLKIQRTQQEDSAVYLCASSSFQRQGYEQYFGPGTRLTVT.

The chain carries TRBV14 and TRBJ2-3; 7 nucleotides agree with TRBD2. V lost 2 bases, J lost 2 bases, and 7 bases stayed unmatched. Germline V lookup: CDR1 SGHDN, CDR2 FVKESK. This CDR3 is built from 16 residues. In DNA form, the CDR3 reads TGTGCCAGCAGCCAACTACCCGGGACTAACACAGATACGCAGTATTTT. It translates to CASSQLPGTNTDTQYF.

This clonotype was recorded only once. One base away lies a much larger clone, so this may be a sequencing read error. The chain's CDR3 is CAGSQATILFF. The CDR3 DNA reads TGTGCCGGCAGCCAAGCCACTATACTGTTTTTT. The gene calls are TRBV3-2 and TRBJ1-4. TRBV3-2 is described as a pseudogene. The CDR3 runs to 11 residues.

With respect to this clonotype: As the CDR3 is not closed by the conserved phenylalanine or tryptophan, this likely results from a read error. Because the CDR3's place on the DNA is in doubt, the DNA is left out and the CDR3 is given as listed by TCRdb. The chain combines TRBV5-1 with TRBJ2-5. The length of the CDR3 is 9 amino acids, counting both ends. The V gene's germline CDR1 is SGHRS and CDR2 YFSETQ. CDR3 region: CASSPATGL.

Comments on this clonotype: This may stem from a read error, because a much larger clone lies one nucleotide away. The rearrangement joins TRBV6-6 to TRBJ2-7; 11 bases map to TRBD2. The CDR3 has 15 amino acids. Germline CDR1 MNHNY, CDR2 SVGAGI (reference sequence). V lost 5 bases to trimming and J lost 5 bases; unmatched junction nucleotides: 8. CDR3 in DNA: TGTGCCAGCAGTGGACTAGCGGGCACTAGTAACGAGCAGTACTTC. Its protein product is CASSGLAGTSNEQYF.

V usage is TRBV5-1 and J usage is TRBJ2-7; 7 bases match TRBD1. The germline gives CDR1 SGHRS, CDR2 YFSETQ. The CDR3 totals 14 residues. Losses at the gene ends were 0 bases for V and 5 bases for J; bases not matched to a gene: 5. The CDR3 loop reads CASSLVTGAHEQYF. The CDR3 DNA reads TGCGCCAGCAGCTTGGTCACAGGGGCCCACGAGCAGTACTTC. Variable domain in full (rest from reference TRBV5-1 and TRBJ2-7): KAGVTQTPRYLIKTRGQQVTLSCSPISGHRSVSWYQQTPGQGLQFLFEYFSETQRNKGNFPGRFSGRQFSNSRSEMNVSTLELGDSALYLCASSLVTGAHEQYFGPGTRLTVT.

V gene TRBV19 combines with J gene TRBJ1-4; D is uncertain. V shed 0 bases and J shed 8 bases, with 13 bases lying between them. Per germline, CDR1 LNHDA and CDR2 SQIVND (reference sequence). This CDR3 is built from 15 residues. The CDR3 spells CASSIDGVPGEKLFF. The CDR3 DNA reads as TGTGCCAGTAGTATAGACGGGGTCCCGGGGGAAAAACTGTTTTTT.

The CDR3 coding sequence is TGTGCCAGCAGTTTATTGGGGGCCAACGTCCTGACTTTC. This translates into CASSLLGANVLTF. This rearrangement joins TRBV12-3 or TRBV12-4 to TRBJ2-6; no clear D. This CDR3 contains 13 residues. The V gene lost 2 bases and the J gene lost 4 bases, with 3 bases spanning the gap.

This clonotype occurred many times. The rearrangement links TRBV20-1 to TRBJ2-5; TRBD1 might be the D (6 bases). Germline-derived CDR1 and CDR2 are DFQATT and SNEGSKA (reference sequence). The CDR3 contains 13 residues. V was pared by 3 bases and J by 5 bases, with 13 bases between. CDR3 protein: CSASPPTGETQYF. DNA for the CDR3: TGCAGTGCTAGCCCACCCACAGGGGAGACCCAGTACTTC.

The CDR3 nucleotides read TGTGCCAGCAGCTTACCTGGAAACACCATATATTTT. It is translated as CASSLPGNTIYF. The J gene is TRBJ1-3, the V gene TRBV7-3; D is unresolved. V lost 2 bases, J lost 2 bases, and 1 base lay in between. The germline CDR1 and CDR2 sequences are SGHTA and FQGTGA. The CDR3 covers 12 residues.

This chain joins TRBV20-1 and TRBJ2-5; 10 nucleotides match TRBD2. The CDR3 length is 14 residues. The germline CDR1 and CDR2 sequences are DFQATT and SNEGSKA (reference sequence). The V segment lost 3 bases and the J segment 5 bases; nucleotides outside the gene matches: 6. CDR3 DNA sequence: TGCAGTGCTAGTACCCCGGGACTAGCGGAGACCCAGTACTTC. It is translated as CSASTPGLAETQYF.

This clonotype was seen ten or more times. The chain employs TRBV6-6 and TRBJ1-5; weak D call: TRBD1 (6 bases). Germline CDR1 is MNHNY and CDR2 is SVGAGI (reference sequence). There are 17 residues in the CDR3. Trimming left V 4 bases short and J 3 bases short, with 19 bases between. The CDR3 coding sequence is TGTGCCAGCAGTTCCCCCCCCAGGGGTGGGTTCAATCAGCCCCAGCATTTT. This encodes CASSSPPRGGFNQPQHF.

This clonotype came up a few times. Here the CDR3 DNA reads TGTGCCACCAGCAGAGATCGGACCGGGACAGGTATACGGGAGCAGTTCTTC. Its protein is CATSRDRTGTGIREQFF. J is TRBJ2-1 and V is TRBV15; 8 nucleotides align to TRBD1. CDR3 length: 17 residues. V dropped 0 bases and J dropped 10; count of bases not matched to a gene: 14. CDR1 is LNHNV, CDR2 YYDKDF, per germline (reference sequence).

Many counts were recorded for this clonotype. The chain employs TRBV9 and TRBJ1-2; no firm D call. V lost 4 bases and J lost 6, with 19 bases in between. Germline V gene lookup returns CDR1 SGDLS and CDR2 YYNGEE. The CDR3 runs to 15 residues. DNA for the CDR3: TGTGCCAGCAGCTCCCCGTTTGCCGGAGCACATGGCTACACCTTC. Translated, it gives CASSSPFAGAHGYTF.

V gene TRBV7-2 combines with J gene TRBJ2-7, with a tentative D call TRBD1 (5 bases). Deletions cut 4 bases from V and 3 bases from J, with 13 bases between. In germline, CDR1 is SGHTA, CDR2 FQGNSA. This CDR3 contains 14 residues. The CDR3 sequence is CASSYTGGDYEQYF. Here the CDR3 DNA reads TGTGCCAGCAGCTATACAGGTGGGGACTACGAGCAGTACTTC.

The chain couples TRBV11-3 to TRBJ1-6; no reliable D call. V was cut by 4 bases and J by 7 bases, with 8 bases left in between. This CDR3 is built from 13 residues. Germline V gene lookup returns CDR1 SGHNT and CDR2 YENEEA. DNA of the CDR3: TGTGCCAGCAGCTCAGGACCCAATTCACCCCTCCACTTT. This codes for CASSSGPNSPLHF.

In this sample, this clonotype turned up a few times. The J gene is TRBJ1-6, the V gene TRBV20-1; D uncertain. Germline V gene lookup returns CDR1 DFQATT and CDR2 SNEGSKA (reference sequence). V lost 6 bases and J 7 bases, leaving 19 bases between the germline ends. The CDR3 length is 15 residues. CDR3 sequence reads: CSASDPMVSNSPLHF. Written as DNA, the CDR3 is TGCAGTGCATCGGACCCTATGGTCTCCAATTCACCCCTCCACTTT.

This clonotype was seen once. V is TRBV7-9 and J is TRBJ2-2, with TRBD2 matching 7 bases. Trimming removed 4 bases from V and 1 base from J; junction bases left unmatched: 3. This CDR3 spans 15 amino acids. Germline V gene data show CDR1 as SEHNR and CDR2 as FQNEAQ (reference sequence). CDR3 amino acids: CASSWTRQNTGELFF. In DNA form, the CDR3 reads TGTGCCAGCAGCTGGACTAGGCAGAACACCGGGGAGCTGTTTTTT.

V gene TRBV5-6 combines with J gene TRBJ2-7; TRBD1 matches 8 bases. This CDR3 comprises 14 residues. Germline CDR1 reads SGHDT; CDR2 reads YYEEEE. V dropped 3 bases and J dropped 3; count of bases not matched to a gene: 5. CDR3 nucleotide sequence: TGTGCCAGCAGCTGGGACAGGCTTGACTACGAGCAGTACTTC. Encoded protein: CASSWDRLDYEQYF.

This chain uses TRBV10-1 with TRBJ1-6; perhaps TRBD1 as D (5 bases). Germline lookup yields CDR1 WNHNN and CDR2 SYGVQD (reference sequence). Between the trimmed V and J ends, which lost 4 bases and 7 bases, there was a span of 11 bases. The CDR3 is made up of 14 amino acids. CDR3 protein: CASSGAGMNSPLHF. In nucleotides, the CDR3 is TGCGCCAGCAGTGGGGCAGGGATGAATTCACCCCTCCACTTT.

This chain joins TRBV20-1 and TRBJ1-5, with 8 positions matching TRBD1. V was pared by 0 bases and J by 11 bases, with 15 bases of the junction left unmatched. CDR3 size: 16 residues. Germline lookup yields CDR1 DFQATT and CDR2 SNEGSKA (reference sequence). This chain's CDR3 is CSARDPTGVLRRTQHF. The CDR3 DNA follows: TGCAGTGCTAGAGATCCGACAGGGGTCCTCCGGAGGACCCAGCATTTT.

This clonotype was seen repeatedly, ten times or more. This chain connects TRBV27 to TRBJ2-5; perhaps TRBD2 as D (6 bases). This CDR3 is 14 amino acids long. Trimming pared 9 bases from V and 3 bases from J, leaving 17 bases between. Germline CDR1 is MNHEY and CDR2 is SMNVEV (reference sequence). The CDR3 region is CASHSGTRKETQYF. The DNA for the CDR3 is TGTGCCAGTCACTCCGGGACTCGGAAAGAGACCCAGTACTTC.